This entry lists 15 T cell receptor beta chains sequenced from one sample in a study of shared clonotypes between healthy human individuals. Sequencing used immunoSEQ multiplex PCR; TCRdb keeps in-frame clones, though not all of them. The repertoire has 450,000 to 500,000 clones, approximately 82% of them found once; the top ten carry approximately 12%. Sequences were obtained from PBMCs. The receptors come from a woman aged 40 to 50 in good health. Some clones in this sample may be carry-over from other donors' samples.

The J gene is TRBJ1-2, the V gene TRBV28, with 9 bases identical to TRBD1. The CDR3 is made up of 16 amino acids. In germline, CDR1 is MDHEN, CDR2 SYDVKM. Losses at the gene ends were 5 bases for V and 5 bases for J; bases not matched to a gene: 12. The CDR3 loop reads CASSLGLQGAGYGYTF. CDR3 bases: TGTGCCAGCAGTCTAGGCTTACAGGGGGCTGGGTATGGCTACACCTTC.

The rearrangement links TRBV7-2 to TRBJ2-7; 7 bases fit TRBD2. V shed 0 bases and J 0 bases; nucleotides not matched to a gene: 5. The CDR3 is made up of 16 amino acids. Germline lookup yields CDR1 SGHTA and CDR2 FQGNSA. CDR3 region: CASSLAGGPSSYEQYF. DNA of the CDR3: TGTGCCAGCAGCTTAGCGGGAGGGCCGAGCTCCTACGAGCAGTACTTC.

The chain carries TRBV25-1 and TRBJ1-5; TRBD1 might be the D (5 bases). V lost 2 bases to trimming and J lost 7 bases, with 18 bases between them. In germline, CDR1 is MGHDK, CDR2 SYGVNS. This CDR3 is built from 16 residues. CDR3 DNA sequence: TGTGCCAGCAGTGAACCTATGATGGACATAGGGCAGCCCCAGCATTTT. Translating it yields CASSEPMMDIGQPQHF.

On this clone itself: The limits of the CDR3 on the DNA are not certain, so only TCRdb's listed CDR3 is given. This chain connects TRBV7-8 to TRBJ1-3. Both ends counted, the CDR3 spans 16 residues. Germline lookup yields CDR1 SGHVS and CDR2 FQNEAQ. The CDR3 spells CAVGPGDLGSGNTIYF.

V usage is TRBV6-1 and J usage is TRBJ2-2; maybe TRBD2 (5 bases). There are 13 residues in the CDR3. The germline V and J ends were trimmed by 6 bases and 6 bases, with 11 bases remaining between them. Germline assignment: CDR1 MNHNS and CDR2 SASEGT. CDR3 sequence (DNA): TGTGCCAGCAGCCTGACTATTCCCGGGGAGCTGTTTTTT. This sequence encodes CASSLTIPGELFF.

This chain joins TRBV5-1 and TRBJ2-2, with 14 bases fitting TRBD2. The CDR3 is 18 residues long. Germline V lookup: CDR1 SGHRS, CDR2 YFSETQ. Losses at the gene ends were 2 bases for V and 5 bases for J; bases not matched to a gene: 8. The CDR3, as DNA: TGCGCCAGCAGCTTAATCCCGGGACTAGCGGGAGTTACCGGGGAGCTGTTTTTT. This sequence encodes CASSLIPGLAGVTGELFF.

CDR3 sequence: CASSEYGTDTQYF. CDR3 bases: TGTGCCAGCAGTGAATATGGGACAGATACGCAGTATTTT. This chain links TRBV25-1 with TRBJ2-3, with D hard to call. This CDR3 region has 13 residues. Looked up from germline, CDR1 is MGHDK and CDR2 is SYGVNS. Between the trimmed V and J ends, which lost 0 bases and 3 bases, there was a span of 4 bases.

The chain employs TRBV6-4 and TRBJ2-3, with no clear D. Trimming stripped 2 bases from V and 4 bases from J, with 10 bases between. Germline V gene lookup returns CDR1 MRHNA and CDR2 SNTAGT. CDR3 length: 14 amino acids. The CDR3 loop reads CASSDGLEADTQYF. CDR3 DNA sequence: TGTGCCAGCAGTGACGGGCTAGAGGCAGATACGCAGTATTTT.

The chain employs TRBV11-2 and TRBJ2-2; perhaps TRBD2 as D (6 bases). The CDR3 has 16 amino acids. Trimming cost V 3 bases and J 2 bases, with 13 bases left between them. CDR1 and CDR2 from the germline V gene are SGHAT and FQNNGV. The CDR3 DNA reads as TGTGCCAGCAGCTTCCCCTCTAGCGCTAACACCGGGGAGCTGTTTTTT. Its protein is CASSFPSSANTGELFF.

At least ten counts were recorded for this clone. V and J are TRBV28 and TRBJ1-2; D not certain. V dropped 4 bases and J dropped 8 bases, with 8 bases sitting between them. This CDR3 has 11 residues. Germline lookup yields CDR1 MDHEN and CDR2 SYDVKM. CDR3 region: CASSYAEGYTF. In DNA, the CDR3 is TGTGCCAGCAGTTACGCGGAGGGCTACACCTTC.

The gene calls are TRBV2 and TRBJ2-5; D is perhaps TRBD2 (6 bases). V was shortened by 7 bases and J by 4 bases, with 10 bases between the two germline ends. Germline-derived CDR1 and CDR2 are SNHLY and FYNNEI. The CDR3 loop spans 12 amino acids. CDR3 residues: CASKGSGETQYF. CDR3 in DNA: TGTGCCAGCAAGGGTAGCGGAGAGACCCAGTACTTC.

This clone was detected once. This chain links TRBV7-3 with TRBJ2-3, with TRBD2 matching 7 bases. CDR1 and CDR2 from the germline V gene are SGHTA and FQGTGA. J lost 2 bases, V lost 0 bases, and 2 bases had no gene match. This CDR3 is 15 amino acids long. For the CDR3, the DNA is TGTGCCAGCAGCTTAACGGCGGGAGTCACAGATACGCAGTATTTT. The encoded protein is CASSLTAGVTDTQYF.

This clone was counted a single time. The chain joins TRBV5-1 to TRBJ2-3, with 7 positions matching TRBD1. Trimming at V came to 0 bases and at J to 6 bases, leaving 4 bases not matched to a gene. The CDR3 sequence is 14 residues long. The germline V gene encodes CDR1 SGHRS and CDR2 YFSETQ. The CDR3 loop reads CASSLEPRGDTQYF. CDR3 in DNA: TGCGCCAGCAGCTTGGAGCCCAGGGGGGATACGCAGTATTTT. The whole variable domain, filled in from reference TRBV5-1 and TRBJ2-3, reads KAGVTQTPRYLIKTRGQQVTLSCSPISGHRSVSWYQQTPGQGLQFLFEYFSETQRNKGNFPGRFSGRQFSNSRSEMNVSTLELGDSALYLCASSLEPRGDTQYFGPGTRLTVL.

This clone occurred once. This chain uses TRBV14 with TRBJ1-2, with D uncertain. Germline CDR1 is SGHDN and CDR2 is FVKESK. Trimming took off 1 base at V and 3 bases at J, with 6 bases between the two ends. CDR3 length: 13 amino acids. CDR3 coding DNA: TGTGCCAGCAGCCAAGGTCAGCACTATGGCTACACCTTC. Its protein product is CASSQGQHYGYTF. Looking up the rest from reference TRBV14 and TRBJ1-2 gives the full variable domain: EAGVTQFPSHSVIEKGQTVTLRCDPISGHDNLYWYRRVMGKEIKFLLHFVKESKQDESGMPNNRFLAERTGGTYSTLKVQPAELEDSGVYFCASSQGQHYGYTFGSGTRLTVV.

The chain links TRBV5-1 to TRBJ2-5, with 12 bases that match TRBD2. The V gene's germline CDR1 is SGHRS and CDR2 YFSETQ. CDR3 length: 15 residues. V lost 4 bases and J lost 3; bases outside the gene matches: 4. CDR3 sequence reads: CASSSGLAGKETQYF. For the CDR3, the DNA is TGCGCCAGCAGCAGCGGACTAGCGGGAAAAGAGACCCAGTACTTC.